A single sample is the source of the 3 T cell receptor beta chains below, sequenced in a study of a mutant IDH1 vaccine in newly diagnosed glioma. TCRdb's table, derived via immunoSEQ multiplex PCR, lists solely in-frame clones and lacks some. The sample carries approximately 50,000 clones, roughly nine tenths recorded once. Time point noted: week 35, safety follow-up. Topical imiquimod accompanied each vaccine dose, which consisted of 300 ug of mutant IDH1 20-mer peptide. No antigen is known for these receptors. The sequenced sample was PBMCs, obtained from a glioma patient whose treatment included an IDH1 peptide vaccine. These receptors were taken from a man aged 40-55 years with glioma.

A remark on this clone: The same CDR3 arises from other DNA sequences in this sample as well. V gene TRBV6-5 combines with J gene TRBJ1-5; 7 bases match TRBD1. This CDR3 is built from 13 residues. Germline V gene lookup returns CDR1 MNHEY and CDR2 SVGAGI. Unmatched junction bases numbered 5, after V lost 5 bases and J lost 7 bases. This CDR3 is CASSRQGGQPQHF. CDR3 nucleotides: TGTGCCAGCAGTCGACAGGGAGGGCAGCCCCAGCATTTT.

The gene calls are TRBV6-4 and TRBJ2-3; D not resolved. The CDR3 is 15 amino acids. Germline assignment: CDR1 MRHNA and CDR2 SNTAGT. Between the trimmed V and J ends, which lost 3 bases and 4 bases, there was a span of 14 bases. CDR3 nucleotide sequence: TGTGCCAGCAGTGAGACTCCTGAGGTAGCAGATACGCAGTATTTT. Translating it yields CASSETPEVADTQYF.

The chain recombines TRBV2 with TRBJ1-5; TRBD1 is a possible D gene (5 bases). There are 14 residues in the CDR3. Germline-derived CDR1 and CDR2 are SNHLY and FYNNEI. Between the trimmed V and J ends, which lost 2 bases and 6 bases, there was a span of 11 bases. CDR3 region: CASSERTPGQPQHF. CDR3 bases: TGTGCCAGCAGTGAAAGGACACCAGGTCAGCCCCAGCATTTT.